What follows are 29 T cell receptor beta chains derived from one specimen sequenced in a study of T cells expressing NK-cell markers. TCRdb re-analyzed the 5' RACE reads; it lists each CDR3 protein once, without DNA. The sample table sets out approximately 380,000 distinct CDR3 sequences. The sequenced sample consisted of blood T cells: a sorted CD56 or NKG2C T cell subset, CD4+ or CD8+ T cells, or bulk PBMC T cells (not recorded which). These receptors all stem from a man aged 18-75 years in good health.

This chain links TRBV10-3 with TRBJ2-3; without DNA, the TCRdb call of TRBD2 cannot be checked. CDR1 and CDR2 from the germline V gene are ENHRY and SYGVKD. This CDR3 comprises 17 residues. The CDR3 here is CAISERAETVNRDTQYF.

The chain is built from TRBV24-1 and TRBJ2-5; with no DNA, the TCRdb D assignment of TRBD1 cannot be verified. In germline, CDR1 is KGHDR, CDR2 SFDVKD. CDR3 length: 17 residues. The CDR3 loop reads CATSDGQGLDPKETQYF.

The chain has TRBV23-1 and TRBJ1-5; TCRdb gives TRBD1 as the D gene, but with no DNA this cannot be confirmed. TRBV23-1 is an ORF for which the function is uncertain. The CDR3 spans 14 residues. The CDR3: CASSQFPNRVGQHF.

The chain is built from TRBV2 and TRBJ1-1; lacking DNA, the TRBD1 call made by TCRdb goes unchecked. Germline lookup yields CDR1 SNHLY and CDR2 FYNNEI. The CDR3 sequence is 14 residues long. CDR3 amino acids: CASSPITGNTEAFF.

V and J are TRBV6-1 and TRBJ1-1; checking the TCRdb D call of TRBD1 is not possible without DNA. Germline CDR1 and CDR2: MNHNS and SASEGT. The CDR3 covers 17 residues. CDR3 region: CASSESWGRQEGTEAFF.

The V call is TRBV18, the J call TRBJ2-3; TCRdb proposes TRBD1, but this gene call is untestable without DNA. CDR1 is KGHSH, CDR2 LQKENI, per germline. CDR3 length: 14 residues. The CDR3 loop is CASSRGSRTDTQYF.

The chain uses TRBV6-5 and TRBJ2-7; TCRdb indicates TRBD1, and absent DNA this call remains unverified. The germline V gene has CDR1 MNHEY and CDR2 SVGAGI. The CDR3 spans 15 residues. The CDR3 loop reads CASSYALGSGFEQYF.

The genes are TRBV20-1 and TRBJ2-6; TCRdb proposes TRBD2, but this gene call is untestable without DNA. Per the germline V gene, CDR1 is DFQATT and CDR2 is SNEGSKA (reference sequence). The CDR3 consists of 17 residues. The CDR3 loop is CSARRQGPLSGANVLTF.

The CDR3 loop is CASSLNQANTQYF. The chain has TRBV5-1 and TRBJ2-5. The CDR3 contains 13 residues. CDR1 and CDR2 from the germline V gene are SGHRS and YFSETQ.

V usage is TRBV20-1 and J usage is TRBJ2-5; lacking DNA, the TRBD1 call made by TCRdb goes unchecked. Germline loops: CDR1 DFQATT, CDR2 SNEGSKA (reference sequence). The CDR3 has 14 amino acids. CDR3: CSAGLGGRGETQYF.

This CDR3 is CSASLAVPWDTQYF. J is TRBJ2-3 and V is TRBV20-1; TCRdb indicates TRBD2, and absent DNA this call remains unverified. Germline V gives CDR1 DFQATT, CDR2 SNEGSKA (reference sequence). CDR3 length: 14 amino acids.

The chain joins TRBV14 to TRBJ2-2; TCRdb's assignment of TRBD1 cannot be checked, as there is no DNA. The CDR3 contains 15 residues. Germline CDR1 is SGHDN and CDR2 is FVKESK. The CDR3: CASSPPGVRTGELFF.

J is TRBJ2-1 and V is TRBV18. The length of the CDR3 is 16 residues. The germline V gene encodes CDR1 KGHSH and CDR2 LQKENI. CDR3 protein: CASSPLRGAGYNEQFF. The whole variable domain, remainder taken from reference TRBV18 and TRBJ2-1, is NAGVMQNPRHLVRRRGQEARLRCSPMKGHSHVYWYRQLPEEGLKFMVYLQKENIIDESGMPKERFSAEFPKEGPSILRIQQVVRGDSAAYFCASSPLRGAGYNEQFFGPGTRLTVL.

This sequence joins TRBV5-6 and TRBJ2-1. Germline V gene lookup returns CDR1 SGHDT and CDR2 YYEEEE. This CDR3 is built from 15 residues. CDR3 in amino acids: CASSPDYRAYNEQFF.

This chain connects TRBV6-1 to TRBJ2-7; the D call of TRBD2 rests on TCRdb alone, since no DNA is present to check it. The CDR3 extends over 17 amino acids. CDR1 is MNHNS, CDR2 SASEGT, per germline. CDR3 sequence reads: CASKEASGDSPPYEQYF.

The chain couples TRBV6-2 or TRBV6-3 to TRBJ1-1. CDR1 and CDR2 from the germline V gene are MNHEY and SVGEGT. The CDR3 spans 11 residues. CDR3 in amino acids: CASGDNTEAFF.

The chain employs TRBV5-6 and TRBJ2-7; absent DNA, TCRdb's TRBD1 call cannot be checked. Per germline, CDR1 SGHDT and CDR2 YYEEEE. The CDR3 covers 16 residues. This CDR3 is CASSRLTTGLNYEQYF.

CDR3: CASSREDTTTYEQYF. The chain couples TRBV5-1 to TRBJ2-7; the D gene TCRdb calls, TRBD1, cannot be checked with no DNA. Germline-derived CDR1 and CDR2 are SGHRS and YFSETQ. The CDR3 consists of 15 residues.

The chain is built from TRBV7-9 and TRBJ1-2. In germline, CDR1 is SEHNR, CDR2 FQNEAQ (reference sequence). There are 14 residues in the CDR3. The chain's CDR3 is CASSLGSSAYGYTF.

This chain uses TRBV20-1 with TRBJ2-5; TCRdb proposes TRBD1, but this gene call is untestable without DNA. The CDR3 length is 15 residues. From germline, CDR1 is DFQATT and CDR2 SNEGSKA (reference sequence). CDR3 sequence: CSARSRLGAGETQYF.

The chain is built from TRBV12-3 or TRBV12-4 and TRBJ1-2; there is no DNA to check the TCRdb D call of TRBD1. The CDR3 extends over 13 amino acids. CDR3 in amino acids: CASSLGLPQGCTF.

The rearrangement joins TRBV3-1 to TRBJ2-3; TCRdb proposes TRBD1, but this gene call is untestable without DNA. CDR1 is LGHDT and CDR2 is YNNKEL in the germline V gene (reference sequence). There are 15 residues in the CDR3. The CDR3: CASSQRGAGGDTQYF.

This chain joins TRBV20-1 and TRBJ2-1; TCRdb picks TRBD2, but there is no DNA to check that call. The CDR3 extends over 15 amino acids. Germline CDR1 reads DFQATT; CDR2 reads SNEGSKA (reference sequence). The CDR3 sequence is CSASPGLAGVVEQFF.

This chain connects TRBV29-1 to TRBJ2-7; TCRdb proposes TRBD1, but this gene call is untestable without DNA. The germline V gene encodes CDR1 SQVTM and CDR2 ANQGSEA. This CDR3 is 12 amino acids long. The CDR3 sequence is CSVDGGRGEQYF.

The chain carries TRBV11-2 and TRBJ2-1; TCRdb selects TRBD1, and the lack of DNA leaves this call unchecked. The CDR3 is 17 residues long. Germline V lookup: CDR1 SGHAT, CDR2 FQNNGV. The chain's CDR3 is CASSLASVQGHLNEQFF.

The J gene is TRBJ2-5, the V gene TRBV7-2; TCRdb's D call of TRBD1 is untestable without DNA. Germline-derived CDR1 and CDR2 are SGHTA and FQGNSA. The CDR3 is 14 amino acids. The CDR3 here is CASSIPGTSETQYF.

V gene TRBV7-9 combines with J gene TRBJ1-5. This CDR3 contains 17 residues. The germline V gene encodes CDR1 SEHNR and CDR2 FQNEAQ (reference sequence). CDR3: CASSRPSDPNRNQPQHF.

This rearrangement joins TRBV5-1 to TRBJ2-1; no DNA is available, so the TRBD1 call from TCRdb remains unchecked. The CDR3 loop spans 16 amino acids. CDR1 is SGHRS, CDR2 YFSETQ, per germline. The CDR3 is CASAKDRGATYNEQFF.

This rearrangement joins TRBV9 to TRBJ2-5; the TCRdb call, TRBD1, lacks DNA for checking. Germline V CDR1 and CDR2: SGDLS, YYNGEE. This CDR3 has 17 amino acids. The CDR3 is CASSVDAVEGAQETQYF.